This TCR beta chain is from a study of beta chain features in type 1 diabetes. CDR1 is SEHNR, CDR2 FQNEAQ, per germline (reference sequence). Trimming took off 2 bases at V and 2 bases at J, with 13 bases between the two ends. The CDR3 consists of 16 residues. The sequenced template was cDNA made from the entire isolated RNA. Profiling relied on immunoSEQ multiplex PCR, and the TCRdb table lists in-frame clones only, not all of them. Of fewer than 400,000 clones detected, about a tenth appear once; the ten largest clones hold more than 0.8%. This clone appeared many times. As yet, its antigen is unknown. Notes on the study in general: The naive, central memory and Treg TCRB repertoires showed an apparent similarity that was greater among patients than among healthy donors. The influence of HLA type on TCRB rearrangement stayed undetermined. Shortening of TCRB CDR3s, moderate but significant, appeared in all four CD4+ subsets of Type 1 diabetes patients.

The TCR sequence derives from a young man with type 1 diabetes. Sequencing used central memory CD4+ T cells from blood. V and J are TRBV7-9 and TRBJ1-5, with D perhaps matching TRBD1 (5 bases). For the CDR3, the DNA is TGTGCCAGCAGCTTAAAGGGGCACGTCGGCAATCAGCCCCAGCATTTT. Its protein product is CASSLKGHVGNQPQHF. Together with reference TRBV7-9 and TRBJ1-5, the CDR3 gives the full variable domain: DTGVSQNPRHKITKRGQNVTFRCDPISEHNRLYWYRQTLGQGPEFLTYFQNEAQLEKSRLLSDRFSAERPKGSFSTLEIQRTEQGDSAMYLCASSLKGHVGNQPQHFGDGTRLSIL.